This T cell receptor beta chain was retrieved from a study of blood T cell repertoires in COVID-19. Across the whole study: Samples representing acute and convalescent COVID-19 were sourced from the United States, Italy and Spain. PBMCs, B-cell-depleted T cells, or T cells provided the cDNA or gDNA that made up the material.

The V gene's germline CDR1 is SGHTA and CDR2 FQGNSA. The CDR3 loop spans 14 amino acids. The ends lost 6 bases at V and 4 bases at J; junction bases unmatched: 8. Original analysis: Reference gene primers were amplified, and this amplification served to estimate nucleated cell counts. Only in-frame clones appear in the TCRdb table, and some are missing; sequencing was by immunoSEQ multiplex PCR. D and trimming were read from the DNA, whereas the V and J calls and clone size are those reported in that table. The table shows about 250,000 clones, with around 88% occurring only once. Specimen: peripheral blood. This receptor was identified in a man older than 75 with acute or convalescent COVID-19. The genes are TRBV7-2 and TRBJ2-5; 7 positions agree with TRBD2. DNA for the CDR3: TGTGCCAGCAGTCAAGGGCTAGCGGTAGAGACCCAGTACTTC. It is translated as CASSQGLAVETQYF. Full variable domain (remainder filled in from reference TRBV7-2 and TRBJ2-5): GAGVSQSPSNKVTEKGKDVELRCDPISGHTALYWYRQSLGQGLEFLIYFQGNSAPDKSGLPSDRFSAERTGGSVSTLTIQRTQQEDSAVYLCASSQGLAVETQYFGPGTRLLVL.